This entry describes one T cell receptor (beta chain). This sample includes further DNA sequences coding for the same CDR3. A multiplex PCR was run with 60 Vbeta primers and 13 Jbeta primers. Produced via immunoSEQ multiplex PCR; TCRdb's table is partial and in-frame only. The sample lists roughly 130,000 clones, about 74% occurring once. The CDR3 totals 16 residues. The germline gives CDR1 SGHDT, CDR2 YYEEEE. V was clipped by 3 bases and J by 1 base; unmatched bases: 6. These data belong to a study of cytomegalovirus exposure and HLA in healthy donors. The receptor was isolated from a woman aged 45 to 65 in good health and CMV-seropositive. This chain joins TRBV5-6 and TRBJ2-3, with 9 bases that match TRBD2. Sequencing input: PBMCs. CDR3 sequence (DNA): TGTGCCAGCAGCTCCCTGACTAGCGGAGGCACAGATACGCAGTATTTT. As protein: CASSSLTSGGTDTQYF.